This TCR beta chain is drawn from a study of cytomegalovirus exposure and HLA in healthy donors. Study-wide points: Among TCR sequences, most were rare, though some public TCRs appeared in many donors. The TCR clusters that emerged in the first cohort tended, a later analysis found, to co-occur in the 120 validation repertoires.

In regard to this clone: Its antigen remains unknown.

This table comes from immunoSEQ multiplex PCR, and its TCRdb copy is limited to in-frame clones, with some not included. The sample comprises about 360,000 clones, approximately 90% of which are singletons, and approximately 0.86% rests with the top ten. The germline CDR1 and CDR2 sequences are MDHEN and SYDVKM. CDR3 size: 12 residues. V lost 6 bases to trimming and J lost 7 bases, with 12 bases between them. The sequenced sample was PBMCs. This rearrangement joins TRBV28 to TRBJ1-2; tentatively, D is TRBD1 (5 bases). The clonotype was recovered from a woman under 30 in good health and CMV-seronegative. The CDR3 DNA reads as TGTGCCAGCAGCCGTGGGACTTTTGGCTACACCTTC. Its translation: CASSRGTFGYTF.